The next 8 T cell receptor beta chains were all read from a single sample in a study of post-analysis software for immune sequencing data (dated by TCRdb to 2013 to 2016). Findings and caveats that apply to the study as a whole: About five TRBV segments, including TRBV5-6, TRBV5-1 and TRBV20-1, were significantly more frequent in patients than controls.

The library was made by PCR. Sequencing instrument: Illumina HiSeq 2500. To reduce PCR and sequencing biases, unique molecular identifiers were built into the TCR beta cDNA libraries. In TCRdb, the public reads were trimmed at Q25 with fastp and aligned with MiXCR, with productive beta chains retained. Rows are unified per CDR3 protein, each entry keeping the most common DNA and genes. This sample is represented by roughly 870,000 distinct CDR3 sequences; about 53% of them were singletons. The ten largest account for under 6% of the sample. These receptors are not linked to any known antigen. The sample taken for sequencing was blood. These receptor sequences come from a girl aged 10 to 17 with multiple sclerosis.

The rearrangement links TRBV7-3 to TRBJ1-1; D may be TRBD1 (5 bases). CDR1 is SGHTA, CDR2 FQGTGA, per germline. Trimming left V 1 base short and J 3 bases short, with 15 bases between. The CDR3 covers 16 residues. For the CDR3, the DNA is TGTGCCAGCAGCTTAAACTCCGGGGCGCAGGACACTGAAGCTTTCTTT. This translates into CASSLNSGAQDTEAFF.

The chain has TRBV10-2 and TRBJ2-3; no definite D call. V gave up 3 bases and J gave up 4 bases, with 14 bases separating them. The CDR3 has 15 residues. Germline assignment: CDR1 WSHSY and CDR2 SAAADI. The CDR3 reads CASSEGNSIPDTQYF. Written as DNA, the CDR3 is TGCGCCAGCAGTGAAGGGAATAGCATCCCAGATACGCAGTATTTT.

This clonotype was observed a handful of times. CDR3 loop: CSVDRGSVYGYTF. The CDR3 DNA reads as TGCAGCGTTGACAGGGGGTCCGTCTATGGCTACACCTTC. The chain has TRBV29-1 and TRBJ1-2; TRBD1 agrees at 7 bases. The germline V gene encodes CDR1 SQVTM and CDR2 ANQGSEA. CDR3 length: 13 residues. Trimming removed 3 bases from V and 4 bases from J; junction bases left unmatched: 5. Full variable domain (missing parts from reference TRBV29-1 and TRBJ1-2): SAVISQKPSRDICQRGTSLTIQCQVDSQVTMMFWYRQQPGQSLTLIATANQGSEATYESGFVIDKFPISRPNLTFSTLTVSNMSPEDSSIYLCSVDRGSVYGYTFGSGTRLTVV.

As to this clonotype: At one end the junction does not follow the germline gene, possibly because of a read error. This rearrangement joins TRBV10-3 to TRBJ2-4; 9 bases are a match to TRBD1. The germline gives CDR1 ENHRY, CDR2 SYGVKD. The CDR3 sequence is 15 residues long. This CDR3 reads CAISDGDRVKNTQYF. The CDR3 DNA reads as TGTGCCATCAGTGACGGGGACAGGGTCAAAAACACTCAGTACTTC.

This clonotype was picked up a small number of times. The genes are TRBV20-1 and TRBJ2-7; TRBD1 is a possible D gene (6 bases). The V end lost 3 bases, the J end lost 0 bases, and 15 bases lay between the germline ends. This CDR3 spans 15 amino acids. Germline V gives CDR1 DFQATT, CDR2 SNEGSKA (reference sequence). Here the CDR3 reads CSASRAGASSYEQYF. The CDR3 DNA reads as TGCAGTGCTAGTCGGGCAGGGGCCAGCTCCTACGAGCAGTACTTC.

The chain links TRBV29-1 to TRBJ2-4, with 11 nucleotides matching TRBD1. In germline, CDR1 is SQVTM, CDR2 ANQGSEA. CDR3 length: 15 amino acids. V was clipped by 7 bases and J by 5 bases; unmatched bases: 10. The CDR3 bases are TGCAGCGCCATGAGGACAGGGGGCCCGGAAAACATTCAGTACTTC. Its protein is CSAMRTGGPENIQYF.

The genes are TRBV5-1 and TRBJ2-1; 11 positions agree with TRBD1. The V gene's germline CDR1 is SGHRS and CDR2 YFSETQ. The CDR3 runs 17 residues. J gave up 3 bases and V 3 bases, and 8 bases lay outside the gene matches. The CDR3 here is CASSSTGQGAFYNEQFF. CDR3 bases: TGCGCCAGCAGCTCGACCGGACAGGGGGCGTTCTACAATGAGCAGTTCTTC. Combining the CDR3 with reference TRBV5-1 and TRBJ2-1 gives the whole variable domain KAGVTQTPRYLIKTRGQQVTLSCSPISGHRSVSWYQQTPGQGLQFLFEYFSETQRNKGNFPGRFSGRQFSNSRSEMNVSTLELGDSALYLCASSSTGQGAFYNEQFFGPGTRLTVL.

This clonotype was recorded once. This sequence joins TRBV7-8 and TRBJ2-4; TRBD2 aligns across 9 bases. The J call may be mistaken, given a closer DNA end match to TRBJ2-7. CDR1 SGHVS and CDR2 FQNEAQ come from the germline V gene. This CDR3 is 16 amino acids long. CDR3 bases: TGTGCCAGCAGCTTAATCGGTAGCGGGAGAAGGGACGAGCAGTACTTC. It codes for CASSLIGSGRRDEQYF.